The sample holds many counts of the clone carrying this T cell receptor (beta chain). Its antigen is not identified. These data originate in a study of Graves' ophthalmopathy and Graves' hyperthyroidism. Overall study results and limits: Blood shared most expanded thyroid clonotypes above 0.001 frequency.

The TCR beta CDR3 regions underwent amplification from RNA transcripts. RT-PCR was first run with HTBI primers, then multiplex PCR in a second round. TCRdb recomputed calls from the multiplex PCR reads with MiXCR, one row per CDR3 protein. Of about 740,000 distinct CDR3 sequences listed, 40% were seen once; the top ten hold approximately 43%. Trimming removed 0 bases from V and 6 bases from J, with 11 bases in between. The V gene's germline CDR1 is DFQATT and CDR2 SNEGSKA (reference sequence). CDR3 size: 13 residues. The genes are TRBV20-1 and TRBJ1-2, with D uncertain. The clonotype originates from an adult man with Graves' ophthalmopathy. Sequencing was carried out using peripheral blood. DNA of the CDR3: TGCAGTGCTAGAGAGATCGGGTCTAATGGCTACACCTTC. Translation gives CSAREIGSNGYTF.